These T cell receptor beta chains were read from a single sample in a study of vaccination and CD4 T cells after COVID-19. TCRdb re-called the PCR reads with MiXCR, one entry per CDR3 protein. Of 15,000 to 20,000 distinct CDR3 sequences detected, just under 30% appear once; the ten largest clones hold approximately 15%. Their target antigens are unknown. The sample taken for sequencing was cultured CD4+ T cells from blood. These receptors originate from a human donor with COVID-19. CDR3s include the opening cysteine and the closing phenylalanine or tryptophan. Each record gives: CDR3 protein, CDR3 DNA, clone size, J gene, V gene, D gene. D genes are given only for firm matches. Size is omitted from some rows. Given values are once, few, many or a class for expanded clones.

CDR3aa: CAINDRGPSTEAFF
CDR3nt: TGTGCCATCAATGACAGGGGGCCGAGCACTGAAGCTTTCTTT
abundance: NA
j_gene: TRBJ1-1
v_gene: TRBV10-3
d_gene: TRBD1

CDR3aa: CASSSSGTVNTEAFF
CDR3nt: TGTGCCAGCAGCTCGTCCGGGACAGTAAACACTGAAGCTTTCTTT
abundance: NA
j_gene: TRBJ1-1
v_gene: TRBV11-3
d_gene: TRBD1

CDR3aa: CSVEGLAGGPRGSETQYF
CDR3nt: TGCAGCGTTGAAGGGCTAGCGGGGGGCCCGCGAGGGTCTGAGACCCAGTACTTC
abundance: NA
j_gene: TRBJ2-5
v_gene: TRBV29-1
d_gene: TRBD2

CDR3aa: CSAKPRSSTDTQYF
CDR3nt: TGCAGTGCTAAACCGAGGTCTAGCACAGATACGCAGTATTTT
abundance: NA
j_gene: TRBJ2-3
v_gene: TRBV20-1
d_gene: NA

CDR3aa: CATSESTGGNTEAFF
CDR3nt: TGTGCCACCAGTGAGTCGACAGGTGGGAACACTGAAGCTTTCTTT
abundance: NA
j_gene: TRBJ1-1
v_gene: TRBV24-1
d_gene: NA

CDR3aa: CATSDVRGPEDTQYF
CDR3nt: TGTGCCACCAGTGACGTCAGGGGGCCGGAAGATACGCAGTATTTT
abundance: NA
j_gene: TRBJ2-3
v_gene: TRBV24-1
d_gene: TRBD1

CDR3aa: CASTVSPGGGNEKLFF
CDR3nt: TGTGCCAGCACCGTCTCCCCAGGGGGGGGGAATGAAAAACTGTTTTTT
abundance: NA
j_gene: TRBJ1-4
v_gene: TRBV2
d_gene: TRBD1

CDR3aa: CASSRFVSGNTIYF
CDR3nt: TGTGCCAGCAGCCGTTTCGTCTCTGGAAACACCATATATTTT
abundance: NA
j_gene: TRBJ1-3
v_gene: TRBV6-1
d_gene: NA

CDR3aa: CASSSSLGQLGPQHF
CDR3nt: TGTGCCAGTTCGTCCTCCCTGGGACAGCTCGGGCCCCAGCATTTT
abundance: NA
j_gene: TRBJ1-5
v_gene: TRBV19
d_gene: TRBD1

CDR3aa: CASSYRTTHGTEAFF
CDR3nt: TGTGCCAGCAGTTACCGAACTACCCACGGCACTGAAGCTTTCTTT
abundance: NA
j_gene: TRBJ1-1
v_gene: TRBV6-5
d_gene: NA

CDR3aa: CASGDSNQPQHF
CDR3nt: TGTGCCAGCGGCGATAGCAATCAGCCCCAGCATTTT
abundance: few
j_gene: TRBJ1-5
v_gene: TRBV27
d_gene: NA

CDR3aa: CASRGSGANVLTF
CDR3nt: TGTGCCAGCAGGGGGTCTGGGGCCAACGTCCTGACTTTC
abundance: NA
j_gene: TRBJ2-6
v_gene: TRBV6-2/TRBV6-3
d_gene: NA

CDR3aa: CASSEQGQGAAETQYF
CDR3nt: TGTGCCAGCAGTGAACAGGGACAGGGGGCGGCGGAGACCCAGTACTTC
abundance: NA
j_gene: TRBJ2-5
v_gene: TRBV2
d_gene: TRBD1

CDR3aa: CASSPKRDRGGSYEQYF
CDR3nt: TGTGCCAGCTCACCGAAGCGGGACAGGGGGGGCTCCTACGAGCAGTACTTC
abundance: NA
j_gene: TRBJ2-7
v_gene: TRBV18
d_gene: TRBD1

CDR3aa: CATKGQGNNEQFF
CDR3nt: TGTGCCACCAAGGGACAGGGTAACAATGAGCAGTTCTTC
abundance: few
j_gene: TRBJ2-1
v_gene: TRBV6-1
d_gene: TRBD1

CDR3aa: CASSRTGGATGHNEQFF
CDR3nt: TGTGCCAGCAGCCGGACAGGGGGAGCCACTGGCCACAATGAGCAGTTCTTC
abundance: NA
j_gene: TRBJ2-1
v_gene: TRBV11-3
d_gene: TRBD1

CDR3aa: CASSQGAGGTYEQYF
CDR3nt: TGCGCCAGCAGCCAGGGAGCGGGGGGCACCTACGAGCAGTACTTC
abundance: few
j_gene: TRBJ2-7
v_gene: TRBV4-1
d_gene: TRBD2

CDR3aa: CASPRESESNQPQHF
CDR3nt: TGTGCCAGCCCCCGGGAGTCCGAGTCAAATCAGCCCCAGCATTTT
abundance: NA
j_gene: TRBJ1-5
v_gene: TRBV27
d_gene: NA

CDR3aa: CASRQDRGRTGELFF
CDR3nt: TGTGCCAGCAGACAGGACAGGGGGCGAACCGGGGAGCTGTTTTTT
abundance: NA
j_gene: TRBJ2-2
v_gene: TRBV7-2
d_gene: TRBD1

CDR3aa: CASSLEPAGGHYQETQYF
CDR3nt: TGTGCCAGCAGTTTGGAGCCAGCGGGGGGGCACTACCAAGAGACCCAGTACTTC
abundance: NA
j_gene: TRBJ2-5
v_gene: TRBV27
d_gene: TRBD2

CDR3aa: CASNPTSGTLSTQYF
CDR3nt: TGTGCCAGTAATCCCACTAGCGGGACCTTGAGTACGCAGTATTTT
abundance: NA
j_gene: TRBJ2-3
v_gene: TRBV19
d_gene: TRBD2

CDR3aa: CASSATGANTEAFF
CDR3nt: TGTGCCAGCAGTGCAACAGGGGCGAACACTGAAGCTTTCTTT
abundance: NA
j_gene: TRBJ1-1
v_gene: TRBV25-1
d_gene: TRBD1

CDR3aa: CSANRGVSYGYTF
CDR3nt: TGCAGTGCGAATAGGGGTGTAAGCTATGGCTACACCTTC
abundance: medium-sized
j_gene: TRBJ1-2
v_gene: TRBV20-1
d_gene: NA

CDR3aa: CASSIERKYGYTF
CDR3nt: TGTGCCAGTAGTATAGAAAGGAAATATGGCTACACCTTC
abundance: NA
j_gene: TRBJ1-2
v_gene: TRBV19
d_gene: NA

CDR3aa: CASSESWTGNGYTF
CDR3nt: TGTGCCAGCAGTGAAAGTTGGACAGGGAACGGCTACACCTTC
abundance: few
j_gene: TRBJ1-2
v_gene: TRBV25-1
d_gene: TRBD1

CDR3aa: CASSPEGNQPQHF
CDR3nt: TGCGCCAGCAGCCCGGAGGGGAATCAGCCCCAGCATTTT
abundance: NA
j_gene: TRBJ1-5
v_gene: TRBV5-1
d_gene: NA

CDR3aa: CASSSLGEANYGYTF
CDR3nt: TGTGCCAGCAGTTCGTTAGGAGAAGCTAACTATGGCTACACCTTC
abundance: few
j_gene: TRBJ1-2
v_gene: TRBV28
d_gene: NA

CDR3aa: CASSSIAGGYVNEQFF
CDR3nt: TGTGCCAGCAGCTCGATAGCGGGGGGGTACGTCAATGAGCAGTTCTTC
abundance: few
j_gene: TRBJ2-1
v_gene: TRBV5-6
d_gene: TRBD2

CDR3aa: CASSGGVERGGYGYTF
CDR3nt: TGTGCCAGCAGTGGGGGTGTGGAGCGGGGGGGCTATGGCTACACCTTC
abundance: few
j_gene: TRBJ1-2
v_gene: TRBV6-1
d_gene: NA

CDR3aa: CASRDNTGTWSSKNIQYF
CDR3nt: TGTGCCAGCAGGGATAATACCGGGACTTGGAGTTCCAAAAACATTCAGTACTTC
abundance: few
j_gene: TRBJ2-4
v_gene: TRBV6-2/TRBV6-3
d_gene: NA

CDR3aa: CASSLAGTSSTEAFF
CDR3nt: TGCGCCAGCAGCTTGGCCGGGACTTCTAGCACTGAAGCTTTCTTT
abundance: NA
j_gene: TRBJ1-1
v_gene: TRBV5-1
d_gene: NA

CDR3aa: CASSLDQGAAFF
CDR3nt: TGTGCCAGCAGCTTGGACCAGGGGGCGGCTTTCTTT
abundance: NA
j_gene: TRBJ1-1
v_gene: TRBV7-9
d_gene: TRBD1

CDR3aa: CSVGQHPSLNTEAFF
CDR3nt: TGCAGCGTTGGACAACACCCTTCTCTGAACACTGAAGCTTTCTTT
abundance: NA
j_gene: TRBJ1-1
v_gene: TRBV29-1
d_gene: NA

CDR3aa: CASSSRVSCGYTF
CDR3nt: TGTGCCAGCAGCTCCAGGGTCAGCTGTGGCTACACCTTC
abundance: NA
j_gene: TRBJ1-2
v_gene: TRBV7-9
d_gene: NA

CDR3aa: CASSLGVLGQGTQYF
CDR3nt: TGTGCCAGCAGCTTAGGGGTTTTGGGGCAGGGGACCCAGTACTTC
abundance: NA
j_gene: TRBJ2-5
v_gene: TRBV7-2
d_gene: NA

CDR3aa: CASSLIRGRVDGNEQFF
CDR3nt: TGTGCCAGCAGCTTAATAAGGGGGCGGGTTGACGGGAATGAGCAGTTCTTC
abundance: NA
j_gene: TRBJ2-1
v_gene: TRBV7-3
d_gene: TRBD1